The 18 T cell receptor beta chains below come from one sample, sequenced in a study of neurological immune-mediated disorders. MiXCR was run by TCRdb on the 5' RACE reads, yielding one entry per CDR3 protein. The table lists nearly 60,000 distinct CDR3 sequences, around 3.4% of them singletons, with approximately 7.1% in the top ten. The sample comprised PBMCs. These receptors all come from a woman in her fifties or sixties with multiple sclerosis.

This clonotype was seen at least ten times. The chain joins TRBV29-1 to TRBJ2-2; the match to TRBD2 covers 7 bases. The CDR3 has 14 amino acids. Trimming at V came to 6 bases and at J to 0 bases, leaving 4 bases not matched to a gene. The germline V gene has CDR1 SQVTM and CDR2 ANQGSEA. The CDR3 DNA reads as TGCAGCGTCACCGGGACTACGAACACCGGGGAGCTGTTTTTT. Translation: CSVTGTTNTGELFF.

This clonotype was detected ten times or more. This chain uses TRBV3-1 with TRBJ2-3; no clear D gene. V lost 0 bases to trimming and J lost 2 bases, with 21 bases between them. The CDR3 covers 19 residues. Germline assignment: CDR1 LGHDT and CDR2 YNNKEL (reference sequence). The CDR3 is CASSQDIRFPSVNTDTQYF. CDR3 bases: TGTGCCAGCAGCCAAGATATAAGGTTCCCGAGTGTCAACACAGATACGCAGTATTTT.

This clonotype was counted ten times or more. The chain links TRBV18 to TRBJ1-1, with D possibly being TRBD1 (6 bases). Trimming shortened V by 3 bases and J by 6 bases, and 11 bases separated the two germline ends. Germline V gene sequence: CDR1 KGHSH, CDR2 LQKENI. The CDR3 length is 13 residues. CDR3 in DNA: TGTGCCAGCTCACCCGCCCAGGGGTCTGAAGCTTTCTTT. Translation: CASSPAQGSEAFF.

This clonotype was found a few times. Possible read error: a much larger clone is one base away. The chain couples TRBV9 to TRBJ2-5; 12 nucleotides agree with TRBD2. This CDR3 has 15 residues. Germline-derived CDR1 and CDR2 are SGDLS and YYNGEE. The CDR3 DNA reads as TGTGCCAGCAGCGCTGGACTAGCGGGACTAGAGAACCAGTACTTC. Its translation: CASSAGLAGLENQYF.

This clonotype was observed at least ten times. At one end, the junction sequence differs from germline, possibly due to a read error. This chain links TRBV20-1 with TRBJ1-4; 7 nucleotides line up with TRBD1. The germline gives CDR1 DFQATT, CDR2 SNEGSKA (reference sequence). This CDR3 region has 12 residues. Written as DNA, the CDR3 is TGCAGTGCGAGGGGGACAGACTCAACCGGGATTTTT. It translates to CSARGTDSTGIF.

There are many counts of this clonotype. The chain recombines TRBV7-8 with TRBJ2-5; D ambiguous. This CDR3 has 14 amino acids. Trimming removed 6 bases at V and 3 bases at J, with 14 bases between. The germline CDR1 and CDR2 sequences are SGHVS and FQNEAQ. The CDR3 nucleotides are TGTGCCAGCAGGTTGGATATCGGAAAAGAGACCCAGTACTTC. Translation: CASRLDIGKETQYF.

This clonotype was observed at least ten times. This sequence joins TRBV20-1 and TRBJ2-3; the match to TRBD2 covers 11 bases. J lost 2 bases, V lost 1 base, and 5 bases had no gene match. Germline CDR1 and CDR2: DFQATT and SNEGSKA (reference sequence). The CDR3 totals 16 residues. CDR3 sequence reads: CSARVAGGPLTDTQYF. The CDR3 nucleotides are TGCAGTGCTAGAGTAGCGGGAGGGCCCCTCACAGATACGCAGTATTTT.

This clonotype was seen at least ten times. The J gene is TRBJ2-7, the V gene TRBV20-1; D may be TRBD1 (6 bases). This CDR3 contains 14 residues. CDR1 DFQATT and CDR2 SNEGSKA come from the germline V gene (reference sequence). Trimming took off 3 bases at V and 2 bases at J, with 14 bases between the two ends. CDR3 region: CSARGAGVTYEQYF. The CDR3 coding sequence is TGCAGTGCTAGGGGGGCCGGGGTTACCTACGAGCAGTACTTC.

This clonotype was detected ten times or more. The chain uses TRBV9 and TRBJ1-3; D unresolved. Trimming removed 4 bases from V and 0 bases from J, with 14 bases in between. This CDR3 is 16 amino acids long. Per germline, CDR1 SGDLS and CDR2 YYNGEE. Written as DNA, the CDR3 is TGTGCCAGCAGCCCCCGACGGGCTCCCTCTGGAAACACCATATATTTT. Translated, it gives CASSPRRAPSGNTIYF. Complete variable domain (other parts from reference TRBV9 and TRBJ1-3): DSGVTQTPKHLITATGQRVTLRCSPRSGDLSVYWYQQSLDQGLQFLIQYYNGEERAKGNILERFSAQQFPDLHSELNLSSLELGDSALYFCASSPRRAPSGNTIYFGEGSWLTVV.

This clonotype was recorded many times. The CDR3 reads CASSYGTATSYNEQFF. In nucleotides, the CDR3 is TGCGCCAGCAGCTACGGGACAGCAACATCCTACAATGAGCAGTTCTTC. The chain combines TRBV5-1 with TRBJ2-1; TRBD1 matches 7 bases. V shed 3 bases, J shed 1 base, and the junction held 7 bases outside the gene matches. Looked up from germline, CDR1 is SGHRS and CDR2 is YFSETQ. The CDR3 contains 16 residues.

The table lists this clonotype with many counts. V and J are TRBV20-1 and TRBJ2-1; 9 bases fit TRBD2. This CDR3 spans 14 amino acids. In germline, CDR1 is DFQATT, CDR2 SNEGSKA (reference sequence). V dropped 4 bases and J dropped 10; count of bases not matched to a gene: 11. The DNA for the CDR3 is TGCAGTGCTACTATAGCGGGAGCAGTATGGGAGCAGTTCTTC. Translating it yields CSATIAGAVWEQFF.

This clonotype was observed at least ten times. V is TRBV5-8 and J is TRBJ2-7, with 7 bases fitting TRBD1. CDR3 length equals 14 residues. Germline values: CDR1 SGHTS, CDR2 YDEGEE. Trimming removed 4 bases from V and 0 bases from J; junction bases left unmatched: 4. The CDR3 sequence is CASSMTGSSYEQYF. The CDR3 DNA reads TGTGCCAGCAGCATGACAGGGAGCTCCTACGAGCAGTACTTC.

The sample holds many counts of this clonotype. This chain connects TRBV4-1 to TRBJ2-5; 8 bases line up with TRBD1. The CDR3 extends over 16 amino acids. The V gene's germline CDR1 is MGHRA and CDR2 YSYEKL. V lost 2 bases to trimming and J lost 5 bases; unmatched junction nucleotides: 10. This CDR3 reads CASSQSRTRGLETQYF. In DNA, the CDR3 is TGCGCCAGCAGCCAAAGTCGAACCAGGGGGCTGGAGACCCAGTACTTC.

About this clonotype: A junction boundary mismatches the germline segment, possibly from a read error. The gene calls are TRBV27 and TRBJ1-5; 7 bases are shared with TRBD1. The germline gives CDR1 MNHEY, CDR2 SMNVEV (reference sequence). This CDR3 is 15 amino acids long. The CDR3 here is CASSLTTGINKTQNF. As DNA, the CDR3 is TGTGCCAGCAGTTTAACGACAGGGATAAATAAGACCCAGAATTTT.

This clonotype was found many times. The CDR3 here is CASSLGRTRNTEAFF. CDR3 DNA sequence: TGCGCCAGCAGCTTGGGCCGGACACGGAACACTGAAGCTTTCTTT. V is TRBV5-1 and J is TRBJ1-1; maybe TRBD1 (5 bases). V lost 0 bases to trimming and J lost 1 base, with 10 bases between them. CDR1 and CDR2 (germline): SGHRS, YFSETQ. This CDR3 has 15 amino acids.

This clonotype came up a few times. The J gene is TRBJ1-1, the V gene TRBV4-1; D uncertain. Germline assignment: CDR1 MGHRA and CDR2 YSYEKL. This CDR3 has 14 residues. V was clipped by 5 bases and J by 3 bases, with 13 bases between them. DNA for the CDR3: TGCGCCAGCAGCAACCCGGGAGGCCACACTGAAGCTTTCTTT. Its protein product is CASSNPGGHTEAFF.

With respect to this clonotype: The conserved phenylalanine or tryptophan is not found at the CDR3 terminus, so this likely reflects a read error. The rearrangement links TRBV11-1 to TRBJ2-1; 10 bases fit TRBD2. The junction had 3 bases not matched to a gene; V was cut back by 3 bases and J by 4 bases. The CDR3 covers 15 residues. Looked up from germline, CDR1 is SGHAT and CDR2 is FQDESV (reference sequence). CDR3 DNA sequence: TGTGCCAGCAGCTTCTCTAGCGGGGGATACAATGAGCAGTTCAGC. The encoded protein is CASSFSSGGYNEQFS.

Many counts were recorded for this clonotype. V usage is TRBV28 and J usage is TRBJ1-3; tentatively, D is TRBD1 (6 bases). V was pared by 3 bases and J by 2 bases, with 14 bases between. In germline, CDR1 is MDHEN, CDR2 SYDVKM. CDR3 length equals 16 residues. The CDR3 loop reads CASSFQGFWTGNTIYF. DNA of the CDR3: TGTGCCAGCAGTTTTCAGGGGTTTTGGACTGGAAACACCATATATTTT.